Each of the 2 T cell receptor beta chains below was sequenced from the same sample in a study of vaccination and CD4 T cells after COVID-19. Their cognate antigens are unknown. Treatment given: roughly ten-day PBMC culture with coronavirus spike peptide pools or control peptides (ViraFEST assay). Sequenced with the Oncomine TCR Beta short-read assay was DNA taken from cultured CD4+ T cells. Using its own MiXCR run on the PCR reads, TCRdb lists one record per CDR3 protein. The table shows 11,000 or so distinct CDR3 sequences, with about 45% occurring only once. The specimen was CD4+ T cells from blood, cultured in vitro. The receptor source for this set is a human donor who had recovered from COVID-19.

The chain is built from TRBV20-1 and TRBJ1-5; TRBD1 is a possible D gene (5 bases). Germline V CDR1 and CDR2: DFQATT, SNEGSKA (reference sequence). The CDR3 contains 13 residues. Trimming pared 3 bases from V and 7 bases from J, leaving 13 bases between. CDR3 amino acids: CSASRQGGQPQHF. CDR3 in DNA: TGCAGTGCTAGCAGGCAGGGCGGCCAGCCCCAGCATTTT.

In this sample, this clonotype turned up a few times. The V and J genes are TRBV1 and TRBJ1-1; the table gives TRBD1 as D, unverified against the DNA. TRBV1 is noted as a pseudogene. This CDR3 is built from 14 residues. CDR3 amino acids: CTRSQGQRNTEAFF. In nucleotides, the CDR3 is TGCACCAGATCCCAGGGACAGAGAAACACTGAAGCTTTCTTT.